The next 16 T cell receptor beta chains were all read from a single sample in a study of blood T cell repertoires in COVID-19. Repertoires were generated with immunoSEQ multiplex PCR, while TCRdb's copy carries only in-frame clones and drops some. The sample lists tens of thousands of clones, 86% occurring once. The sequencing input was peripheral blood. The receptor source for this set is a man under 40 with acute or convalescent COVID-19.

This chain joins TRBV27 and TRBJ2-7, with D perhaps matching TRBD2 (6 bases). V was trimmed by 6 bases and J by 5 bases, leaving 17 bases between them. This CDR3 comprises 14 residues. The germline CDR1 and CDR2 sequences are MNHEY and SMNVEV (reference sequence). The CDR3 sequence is CASSQRDGEDEQYF. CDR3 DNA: TGTGCCAGCAGCCAACGGGACGGGGAGGACGAGCAGTACTTC.

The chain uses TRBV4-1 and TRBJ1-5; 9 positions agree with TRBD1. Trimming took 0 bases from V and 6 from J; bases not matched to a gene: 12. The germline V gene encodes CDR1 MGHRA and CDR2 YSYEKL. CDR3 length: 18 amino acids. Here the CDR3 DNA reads TGCGCCAGCAGCCAAGATTCGGGACAGGGCCTACGAATTCAGCCCCAGCATTTT. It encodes CASSQDSGQGLRIQPQHF.

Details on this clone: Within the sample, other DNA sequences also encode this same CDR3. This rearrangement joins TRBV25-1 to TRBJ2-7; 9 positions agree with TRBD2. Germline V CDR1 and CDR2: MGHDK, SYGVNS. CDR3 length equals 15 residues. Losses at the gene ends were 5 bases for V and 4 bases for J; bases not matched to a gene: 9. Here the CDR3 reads CASSPPGLAPYEQYF. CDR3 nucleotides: TGTGCCAGCAGTCCTCCGGGACTAGCCCCGTACGAGCAGTACTTC.

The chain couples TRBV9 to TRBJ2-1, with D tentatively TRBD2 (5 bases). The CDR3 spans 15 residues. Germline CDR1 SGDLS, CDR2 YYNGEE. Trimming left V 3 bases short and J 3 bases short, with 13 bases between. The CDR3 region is CASSAGGGLYNEQFF. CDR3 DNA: TGTGCCAGCAGCGCTGGAGGAGGCCTCTACAATGAGCAGTTCTTC.

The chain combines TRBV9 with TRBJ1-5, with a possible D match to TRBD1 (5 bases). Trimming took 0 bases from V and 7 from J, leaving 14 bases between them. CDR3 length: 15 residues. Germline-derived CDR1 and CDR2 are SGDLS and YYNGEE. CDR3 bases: TGTGCCAGCAGCGTAGCGGGGGGATCGGGACAGCCCCAGCATTTT. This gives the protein CASSVAGGSGQPQHF.

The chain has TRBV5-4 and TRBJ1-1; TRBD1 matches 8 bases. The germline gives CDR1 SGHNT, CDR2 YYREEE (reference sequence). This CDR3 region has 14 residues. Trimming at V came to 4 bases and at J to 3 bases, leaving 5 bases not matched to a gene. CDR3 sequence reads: CASSLRGLYTEAFF. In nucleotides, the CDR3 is TGTGCCAGCAGCCTCAGGGGGCTGTACACTGAAGCTTTCTTT. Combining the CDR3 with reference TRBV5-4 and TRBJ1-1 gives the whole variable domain ETGVTQSPTHLIKTRGQQVTLRCSSQSGHNTVSWYQQALGQGPQFIFQYYREEENGRGNFPPRFSGLQFPNYSSELNVNALELDDSALYLCASSLRGLYTEAFFGQGTRLTVV.

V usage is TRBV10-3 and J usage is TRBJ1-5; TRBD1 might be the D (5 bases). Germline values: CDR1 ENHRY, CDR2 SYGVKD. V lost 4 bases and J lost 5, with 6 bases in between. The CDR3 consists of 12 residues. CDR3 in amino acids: CAISGGDQPQHF. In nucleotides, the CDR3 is TGTGCCATCAGTGGGGGGGATCAGCCCCAGCATTTT.

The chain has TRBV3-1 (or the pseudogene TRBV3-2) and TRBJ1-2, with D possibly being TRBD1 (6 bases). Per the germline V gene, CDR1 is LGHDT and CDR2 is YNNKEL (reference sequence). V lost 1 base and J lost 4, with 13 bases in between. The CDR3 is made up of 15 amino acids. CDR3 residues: CASSQANREGYGYTF. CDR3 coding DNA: TGTGCCAGCAGCCAAGCTAACAGGGAGGGCTATGGCTACACCTTC.

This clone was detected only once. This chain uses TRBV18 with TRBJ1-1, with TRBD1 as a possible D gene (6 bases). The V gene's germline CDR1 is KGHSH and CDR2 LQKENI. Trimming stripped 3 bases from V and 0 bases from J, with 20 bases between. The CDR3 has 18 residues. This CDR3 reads CASSPILGKQGLNTEAFF. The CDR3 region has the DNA TGTGCCAGCTCACCTATCCTTGGCAAACAGGGTTTGAACACTGAAGCTTTCTTT.

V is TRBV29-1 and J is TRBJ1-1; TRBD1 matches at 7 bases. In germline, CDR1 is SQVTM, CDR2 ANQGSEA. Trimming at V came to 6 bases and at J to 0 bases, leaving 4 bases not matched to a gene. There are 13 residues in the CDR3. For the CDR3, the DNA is TGCAGCGTGGAGACAGGGATGAACACTGAAGCTTTCTTT. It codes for CSVETGMNTEAFF.

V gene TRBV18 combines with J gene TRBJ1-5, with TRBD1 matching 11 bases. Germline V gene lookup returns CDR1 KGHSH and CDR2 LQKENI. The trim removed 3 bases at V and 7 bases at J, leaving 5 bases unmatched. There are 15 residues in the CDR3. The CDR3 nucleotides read TGTGCCAGCTCACCTGGACAGGGGGCAGGACAGCCCCAGCATTTT. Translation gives CASSPGQGAGQPQHF. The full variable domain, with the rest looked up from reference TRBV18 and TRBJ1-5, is NAGVMQNPRHLVRRRGQEARLRCSPMKGHSHVYWYRQLPEEGLKFMVYLQKENIIDESGMPKERFSAEFPKEGPSILRIQQVVRGDSAAYFCASSPGQGAGQPQHFGDGTRLSIL.

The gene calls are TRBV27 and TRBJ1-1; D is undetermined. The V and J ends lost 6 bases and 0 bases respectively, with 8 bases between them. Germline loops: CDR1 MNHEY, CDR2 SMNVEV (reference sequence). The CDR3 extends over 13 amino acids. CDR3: CASSSTVNTEAFF. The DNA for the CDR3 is TGTGCCAGCAGCTCCACAGTGAACACTGAAGCTTTCTTT.

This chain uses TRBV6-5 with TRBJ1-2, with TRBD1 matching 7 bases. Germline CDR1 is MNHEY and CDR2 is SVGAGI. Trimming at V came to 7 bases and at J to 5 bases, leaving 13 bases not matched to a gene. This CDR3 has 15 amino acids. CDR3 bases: TGTGCCAGCACCTACCTCCGACAGGGATGGTATGGCTACACCTTC. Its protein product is CASTYLRQGWYGYTF.

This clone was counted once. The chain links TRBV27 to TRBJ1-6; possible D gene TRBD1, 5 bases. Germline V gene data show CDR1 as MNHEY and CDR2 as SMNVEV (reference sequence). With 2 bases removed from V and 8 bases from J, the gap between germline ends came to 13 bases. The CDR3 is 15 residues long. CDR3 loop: CASSLMWQGYSPLHF. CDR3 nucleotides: TGTGCCAGCAGTTTAATGTGGCAGGGTTATTCACCCCTCCACTTT.

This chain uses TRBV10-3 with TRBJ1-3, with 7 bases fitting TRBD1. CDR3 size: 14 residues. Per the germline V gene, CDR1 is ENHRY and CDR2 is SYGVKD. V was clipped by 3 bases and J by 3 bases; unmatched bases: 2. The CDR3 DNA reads TGTGCCATCAGTGAAGACAGGGATGGAAACACCATATATTTT. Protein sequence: CAISEDRDGNTIYF.

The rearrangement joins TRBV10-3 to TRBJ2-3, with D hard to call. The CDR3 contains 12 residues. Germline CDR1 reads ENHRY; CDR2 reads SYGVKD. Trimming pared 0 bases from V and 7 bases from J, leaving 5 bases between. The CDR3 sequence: CAISESSYTQYF. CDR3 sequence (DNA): TGTGCCATCAGTGAGTCGAGTTATACGCAGTATTTT.